This passage covers 23 T cell receptor beta chains from one sample sequenced in a study of shared clonotypes between healthy human individuals. Only in-frame clones appear in the TCRdb table, and some are missing; sequencing was by immunoSEQ multiplex PCR. The sample has under 2.5 million clones; 85% to 95% are singletons. The sequencing sample was made of naive CD4+ T cells from PBMCs. The subset: CD45RA+ positively selected. These receptors were obtained from a man between 18 and 35 years old in good health. Some clones in this sample may be carry-over from other donors' samples.

This sequence joins TRBV4-3 and TRBJ2-7, with 9 bases that match TRBD1. In germline, CDR1 is LGHNA, CDR2 YSLEER. With V trimmed by 3 bases and J by 2 bases, 5 bases remained unmatched. CDR3 size: 15 residues. The CDR3 loop reads CASSQGQGSTYEQYF. In DNA, the CDR3 is TGCGCCAGCAGCCAGGGACAGGGATCGACCTACGAGCAGTACTTC.

The chain recombines TRBV9 with TRBJ2-2; 9 nucleotides line up with TRBD2. CDR1 and CDR2 from the germline V gene are SGDLS and YYNGEE. With V trimmed by 0 bases and J by 4 bases, 7 bases remained unmatched. The CDR3 loop spans 17 amino acids. The CDR3 protein is CASSVGWGTSRTGELFF. In nucleotides, the CDR3 is TGTGCCAGCAGCGTAGGGTGGGGGACTAGCCGCACCGGGGAGCTGTTTTTT.

Details on this clone: Other DNA sequences in the sample encode the same CDR3. The gene calls are TRBV18 and TRBJ2-5; D is undetermined. Trimming took off 1 base at V and 5 bases at J, with 8 bases between the two ends. This CDR3 region has 13 residues. CDR1 is KGHSH, CDR2 LQKENI, per germline. CDR3 loop: CASSPQGAETQYF. The CDR3 DNA sequence: TGTGCCAGCTCACCACAGGGTGCGGAGACCCAGTACTTC.

The chain joins TRBV27 to TRBJ2-7; D is unclear. Trimming pared 3 bases from V and 2 bases from J, leaving 8 bases between. Germline loops: CDR1 MNHEY, CDR2 SMNVEV (reference sequence). The CDR3 is 13 residues long. CDR3 nucleotide sequence: TGTGCCAGCAGTTTTAGTCAAACCTACGAGCAGTACTTC. This gives the protein CASSFSQTYEQYF.

The chain is built from TRBV7-2 and TRBJ1-4; the D is unclear. Germline V gives CDR1 SGHTA, CDR2 FQGNSA. V was shortened by 0 bases and J by 7 bases, with 18 bases between the two germline ends. This CDR3 comprises 17 residues. Written as DNA, the CDR3 is TGTGCCAGCAGCTTAGCCCCTTCGATGGGAAAAGGTGAAAAACTGTTTTTT. It specifies CASSLAPSMGKGEKLFF.

The rearrangement links TRBV29-1 to TRBJ1-2, with a weak D call TRBD1 (6 bases). Germline assignment: CDR1 SQVTM and CDR2 ANQGSEA. CDR3 length equals 14 residues. V lost 0 bases to trimming and J lost 3 bases, with 11 bases between them. For the CDR3, the DNA is TGCAGCGTTGAAGAAGGCAGGGGCCACTATGGCTACACCTTC. This encodes CSVEEGRGHYGYTF.

As to this clone: The same CDR3 is also encoded by other DNA sequences in this sample. J is TRBJ2-2 and V is TRBV4-3, with 7 bases that match TRBD1. There are 16 residues in the CDR3. Germline-derived CDR1 and CDR2 are LGHNA and YSLEER. J was trimmed by 1 base and V by 0 bases; bases with no gene match: 2. CDR3 loop: CASSQEGGLNTGELFF. CDR3 DNA: TGCGCCAGCAGCCAAGAAGGGGGCCTGAACACCGGGGAGCTGTTTTTT.

The V and J genes are TRBV18 and TRBJ2-2, with D maybe TRBD1 (6 bases). Germline V gives CDR1 KGHSH, CDR2 LQKENI. Trimming left V 6 bases short and J 6 bases short, with 17 bases between. The CDR3 runs 15 residues. CDR3 amino acids: CASSPRRQVSGELFF. The CDR3 DNA is TGTGCCAGCTCCCCAAGGAGACAGGTGTCCGGGGAGCTGTTTTTT.

The genes are TRBV4-1 and TRBJ2-3; D assignment may be TRBD1 or TRBD2 (5 bases each). Germline V gives CDR1 MGHRA, CDR2 YSYEKL. Trimming shortened V by 4 bases and J by 0 bases, and 14 bases separated the two germline ends. There are 16 residues in the CDR3. CDR3 coding DNA: TGCGCCAGCAGCCGAGGGGCGACCACTAGCACAGATACGCAGTATTTT. Encoded protein: CASSRGATTSTDTQYF.

J is TRBJ2-7 and V is TRBV7-8; perhaps TRBD1 as D (7 bases). With 5 bases removed from V and 5 bases from J, the gap between germline ends came to 19 bases. This CDR3 is 15 amino acids long. CDR1 and CDR2 from the germline V gene are SGHVS and FQNEAQ. The CDR3 DNA reads as TGTGCCAGCAGCCCTAGGCGGGACAGTGTCCACGAGCAGTACTTC. Its translation: CASSPRRDSVHEQYF.

J is TRBJ1-1 and V is TRBV27; D remains unclear. The CDR3 runs to 16 residues. V lost 1 base, J lost 2 bases, and 14 bases lay in between. Germline V gene sequence: CDR1 MNHEY, CDR2 SMNVEV (reference sequence). The DNA for the CDR3 is TGTGCCAGCAGTTTATTCGCAGTCCAGATAAACACTGAAGCTTTCTTT. It translates to CASSLFAVQINTEAFF.

This clone was counted a single time. The genes are TRBV5-4 and TRBJ2-7; D possibly corresponds to TRBD2 (7 bases). The V gene's germline CDR1 is SGHNT and CDR2 YYREEE (reference sequence). There are 14 residues in the CDR3. V was cut by 5 bases and J by 2 bases, with 14 bases left in between. The CDR3 loop is CASRPRGGAYEQYF. DNA of the CDR3: TGTGCCAGCAGGCCCCGAGGGGGGGCCTACGAGCAGTACTTC.

The chain links TRBV28 to TRBJ1-3, with D tentatively TRBD1 (6 bases). In germline, CDR1 is MDHEN, CDR2 SYDVKM. Trimming took 6 bases from V and 2 from J, leaving 14 bases between them. The CDR3 extends over 15 amino acids. DNA of the CDR3: TGTGCCAGCAGCCGTATAGGGGGACCTGGAAACACCATATATTTT. Its protein product is CASSRIGGPGNTIYF.

This clone was counted once. The gene calls are TRBV23-1 and TRBJ1-2; D not certain. TRBV23-1 is assigned to the ORF class and has an uncertain function. The CDR3 contains 12 residues. Trimming pared 0 bases from V and 7 bases from J, leaving 6 bases between. CDR3 sequence: CASSQSLCGYTF. DNA for the CDR3: TGCGCCAGCAGTCAATCTCTCTGTGGCTACACCTTC.

This sequence joins TRBV5-5 and TRBJ2-4; no firm D call. This CDR3 is 14 amino acids long. CDR1 SGHKS and CDR2 YYEKEE come from the germline V gene (reference sequence). V was shortened by 0 bases and J by 2 bases, with 6 bases between the two germline ends. This CDR3 is CASSLVVTKNIQYF. The CDR3 coding sequence is TGTGCCAGCAGCTTGGTGGTTACCAAAAACATTCAGTACTTC.

CDR3 sequence (DNA): TGTGCCAGCAGTTTTGGTTCGGGCCCCTCTGGAAACACCATATATTTT. The encoded protein is CASSFGSGPSGNTIYF. The chain uses TRBV28 and TRBJ1-3; no reliable D call. V dropped 3 bases and J dropped 0 bases, with 12 bases sitting between them. Germline values: CDR1 MDHEN, CDR2 SYDVKM. The length of the CDR3 is 16 residues. The full variable domain, with the rest looked up from reference TRBV28 and TRBJ1-3, is DVKVTQSSRYLVKRTGEKVFLECVQDMDHENMFWYRQDPGLGLRLIYFSYDVKMKEKGDIPEGYSVSREKKERFSLILESASTNQTSMYLCASSFGSGPSGNTIYFGEGSWLTVV.

The chain has TRBV10-1 and TRBJ2-4; 10 bases are a match to TRBD2. The CDR3 is made up of 20 amino acids. Germline CDR1 reads WNHNN; CDR2 reads SYGVQD (reference sequence). V shed 4 bases and J 0 bases; nucleotides not matched to a gene: 15. CDR3 in amino acids: CASSVFLPTSGPLAKNIQYF. CDR3 coding DNA: TGCGCCAGCAGTGTCTTCCTCCCGACTAGCGGGCCATTAGCCAAAAACATTCAGTACTTC.

The chain links TRBV6-5 to TRBJ1-2, with 7 bases lining up with TRBD1. The CDR3 covers 12 residues. Germline lookup yields CDR1 MNHEY and CDR2 SVGAGI. The V and J ends lost 8 bases and 2 bases, in that order; junction bases with no gene match: 2. The CDR3 DNA reads TGTGCCAGCGGGGACAGCAACTATGGCTACACCTTC. Amino acid sequence: CASGDSNYGYTF.

This chain uses TRBV5-4 with TRBJ2-5, with D possibly TRBD2 on 5 matching bases. The CDR3 totals 14 residues. V was clipped by 4 bases and J by 4 bases, with 14 bases between them. CDR1 is SGHNT and CDR2 is YYREEE in the germline V gene (reference sequence). CDR3 in amino acids: CASSPSLRVETQYF. In DNA form, the CDR3 reads TGTGCCAGCAGCCCAAGTTTGAGGGTAGAGACCCAGTACTTC.

The gene calls are TRBV7-9 and TRBJ2-3; 7 nucleotides line up with TRBD2. Germline CDR1 and CDR2: SEHNR and FQNEAQ (reference sequence). Trimming at V came to 5 bases and at J to 4 bases, leaving 3 bases not matched to a gene. The CDR3 loop spans 13 amino acids. CDR3 DNA: TGTGCCAGCAGCCCCGCGGGGGCAGATACGCAGTATTTT. Encoded protein: CASSPAGADTQYF.

The chain couples TRBV5-4 to TRBJ2-5; D is possibly TRBD1 or TRBD2 (6 bases each). V was shortened by 5 bases and J by 2 bases, with 10 bases between the two germline ends. CDR1 is SGHNT and CDR2 is YYREEE in the germline V gene (reference sequence). The CDR3 is 13 residues long. CDR3 region: CASRKGGQETQYF. The DNA for the CDR3 is TGTGCCAGCAGGAAGGGGGGTCAAGAGACCCAGTACTTC. Full variable domain (outside the CDR3, taken from reference TRBV5-4 and TRBJ2-5): ETGVTQSPTHLIKTRGQQVTLRCSSQSGHNTVSWYQQALGQGPQFIFQYYREEENGRGNFPPRFSGLQFPNYSSELNVNALELDDSALYLCASRKGGQETQYFGPGTRLLVL.

The gene calls are TRBV5-1 and TRBJ1-6; the D gene is possibly TRBD1 (6 bases). This CDR3 spans 15 amino acids. Trimming removed 4 bases from V and 9 bases from J, with 17 bases in between. Germline CDR1 SGHRS, CDR2 YFSETQ. CDR3 DNA sequence: TGCGCCAGCAGCACAGAACAGGGTTGGAGTTCACCCCTCCACTTT. This gives the protein CASSTEQGWSSPLHF. The whole variable domain, remainder taken from reference TRBV5-1 and TRBJ1-6, is KAGVTQTPRYLIKTRGQQVTLSCSPISGHRSVSWYQQTPGQGLQFLFEYFSETQRNKGNFPGRFSGRQFSNSRSEMNVSTLELGDSALYLCASSTEQGWSSPLHFGNGTRLTVT.

The chain links TRBV28 to TRBJ1-3; D is unclear. Germline CDR1 MDHEN, CDR2 SYDVKM. The V end was cut by 1 base, the J end by 3 bases, with 10 bases between. CDR3 length: 15 amino acids. This CDR3 is CASSLSGAGGNTIYF. The CDR3 nucleotides read TGTGCCAGCAGTTTATCAGGAGCGGGTGGAAACACCATATATTTT.